This T cell receptor beta chain was observed in a study of blood T cell repertoires in COVID-19. Across the study: PBMCs, B-cell-depleted T cells, or T cells provided the cDNA or gDNA that made up the material.

Germline assignment: CDR1 LNHNV and CDR2 YYDKDF (reference sequence). The V segment lost 8 bases and the J segment 7 bases; nucleotides outside the gene matches: 9. This CDR3 is 14 amino acids long. Using immunoSEQ multiplex PCR, the repertoire was profiled, and TCRdb retains in-frame clones only, with some absent. Here the sample spans roughly 210,000 clones, 80% to 90% being singletons. The origin of this receptor is a woman of 80 years or more with COVID-19, enrolled during active disease. Sample: peripheral blood. This chain links TRBV15 with TRBJ1-5; 9 nucleotides match TRBD1. In nucleotides, the CDR3 is TGTGCCACCCAAGCCGGGACAGGGAAACAGCCCCAGCATTTT. Protein: CATQAGTGKQPQHF.